Listed below are T cell receptor beta chains from one sample, sequenced in a study of T cell responses to AZD1222 COVID-19 vaccine. The repertoire was sequenced with immunoSEQ multiplex PCR; TCRdb's copy has only in-frame clones and lacks some. The sample lists fewer than 120,000 clones; roughly 90% were seen once. The sequences come from peripheral blood, collected 28 days after the second AZD1222 dose. The receptor set was obtained from an adult who received the AZD1222 COVID-19 vaccine. The CDR3 runs from the conserved cysteine through the conserved F or W. Each record gives: V gene, J gene, D gene, clone size, CDR3 protein, CDR3 DNA. A D gene is named only where the DNA matches it firmly. The size entry is marked missing in some rows and otherwise reads once, few, many or a size class.

>TRBV6-5|TRBJ2-5|-|-
CASSRLPGAQYF
TGTGCCAGCAGTAGACTACCTGGCGCCCAGTACTTC
>TRBV4-2|TRBJ2-5|TRBD2|once
CASSQVGGDLEETQYF
TGTGCCAGCAGCCAAGTGGGGGGGGACCTAGAAGAGACCCAGTACTTC
>TRBV29-1|TRBJ1-2|TRBD1|-
CSVARDRGDYGYTF
TGCAGCGTTGCCCGGGACAGGGGTGACTATGGCTACACCTTC
>TRBV6-1|TRBJ1-2|-|-
CASSELQGTGGYGYTF
TGTGCCAGCAGTGAGCTACAGGGAACGGGGGGCTATGGCTACACCTTC
>TRBV27|TRBJ2-7|TRBD2|-
CASSLREASYEQYF
TGTGCCAGCAGTTTGCGGGAGGCATCCTACGAGCAGTACTTC
>TRBV6-5|TRBJ1-3|-|-
CASRVGVWENTIYF
TGTGCCAGCAGAGTCGGAGTCTGGGAAAACACCATATATTTT
>TRBV28|TRBJ1-1|-|-
CASSSRIIGTGTRNTEAFF
TGTGCCAGCAGTTCCCGGATTATAGGGACGGGGACGCGTAACACTGAAGCTTTCTTT
>TRBV2|TRBJ1-2|TRBD1|-
CASRKTGGLDYGYTF
TGTGCCAGCAGAAAGACAGGGGGGCTAGACTATGGCTACACCTTC
>TRBV12-3/TRBV12-4|TRBJ2-7|-|-
CASSLRQGYEQYF
TGTGCCAGCAGTTTACGGCAGGGTTACGAGCAGTACTTC
>TRBV3-1/TRBV3-2|TRBJ1-1|-|-
CASSPQGEGGTEAFF
TGTGCCAGCAGCCCCCAGGGCGAGGGTGGTACTGAAGCTTTCTTT
>TRBV4-1|TRBJ2-1|TRBD2|once
CASSQDTSASGSRSYNEQFF
TGCGCCAGCAGCCAAGATACGAGCGCTAGCGGGAGTCGATCCTACAATGAGCAGTTCTTC
>TRBV6-5|TRBJ2-7|TRBD1|-
CASSSGQDYEQYF
TGTGCCAGCAGTAGCGGACAGGACTACGAGCAGTACTTC